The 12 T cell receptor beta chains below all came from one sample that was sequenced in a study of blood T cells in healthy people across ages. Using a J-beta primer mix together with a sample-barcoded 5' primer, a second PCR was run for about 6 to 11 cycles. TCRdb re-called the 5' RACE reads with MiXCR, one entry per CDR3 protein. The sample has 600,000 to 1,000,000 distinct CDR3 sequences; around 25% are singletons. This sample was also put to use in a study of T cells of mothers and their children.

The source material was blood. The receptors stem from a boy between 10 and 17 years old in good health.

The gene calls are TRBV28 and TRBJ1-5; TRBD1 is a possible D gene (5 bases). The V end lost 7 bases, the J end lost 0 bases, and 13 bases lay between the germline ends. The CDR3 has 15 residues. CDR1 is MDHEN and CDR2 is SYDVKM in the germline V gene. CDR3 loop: CASIGTLYSNQPQHF. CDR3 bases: TGTGCCAGCATCGGGACCCTTTATAGCAATCAGCCCCAGCATTTT.

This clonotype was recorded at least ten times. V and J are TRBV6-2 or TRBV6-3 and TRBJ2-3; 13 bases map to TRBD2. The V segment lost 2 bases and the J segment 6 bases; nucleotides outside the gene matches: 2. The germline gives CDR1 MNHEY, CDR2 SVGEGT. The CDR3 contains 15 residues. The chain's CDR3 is CASSYTSGGADTQYF. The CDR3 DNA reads TGTGCCAGCAGTTACACTAGCGGGGGGGCCGATACGCAGTATTTT.

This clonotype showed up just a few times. CDR3 DNA: TGTGCCAGCAGCCCCCTGGGACTAGCGGATGACAATGAGCAGTTCTTC. It translates to CASSPLGLADDNEQFF. This chain connects TRBV7-9 to TRBJ2-1, with 11 bases that match TRBD2. CDR3 length: 16 amino acids. Germline loops: CDR1 SEHNR, CDR2 FQNEAQ (reference sequence). The trim removed 5 bases at V and 5 bases at J, leaving 8 bases unmatched.

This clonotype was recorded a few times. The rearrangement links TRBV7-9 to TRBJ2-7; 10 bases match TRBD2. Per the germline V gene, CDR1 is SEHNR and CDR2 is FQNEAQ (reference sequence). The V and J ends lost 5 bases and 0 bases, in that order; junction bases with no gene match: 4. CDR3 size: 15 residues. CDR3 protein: CASSTSGMSSYEQYF. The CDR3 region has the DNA TGTGCCAGCAGCACTAGCGGGATGAGCTCCTACGAGCAGTACTTC.

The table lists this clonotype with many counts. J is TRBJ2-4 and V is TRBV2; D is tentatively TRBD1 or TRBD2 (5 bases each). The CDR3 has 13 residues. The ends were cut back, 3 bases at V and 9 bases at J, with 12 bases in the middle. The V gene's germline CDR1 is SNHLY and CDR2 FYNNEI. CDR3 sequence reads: CASSELGETIQYF. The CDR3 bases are TGTGCCAGCAGTGAGCTAGGGGAGACCATTCAGTACTTC. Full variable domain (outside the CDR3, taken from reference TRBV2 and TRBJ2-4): EPEVTQTPSHQVTQMGQEVILRCVPISNHLYFYWYRQILGQKVEFLVSFYNNEISEKSEIFDDQFSVERPDGSNFTLKIRSTKLEDSAMYFCASSELGETIQYFGAGTRLSVL.

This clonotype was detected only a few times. The CDR3 protein is CSARGDRDYEQYF. The CDR3 DNA reads TGCAGTGCTAGAGGGGACCGAGACTACGAGCAGTACTTC. The chain couples TRBV20-1 to TRBJ2-7; TRBD1 or TRBD2 may be the D gene (5 bases each). V lost 1 base and J 3 bases, leaving 10 bases between the germline ends. Germline loops: CDR1 DFQATT, CDR2 SNEGSKA (reference sequence). The CDR3 runs 13 residues.

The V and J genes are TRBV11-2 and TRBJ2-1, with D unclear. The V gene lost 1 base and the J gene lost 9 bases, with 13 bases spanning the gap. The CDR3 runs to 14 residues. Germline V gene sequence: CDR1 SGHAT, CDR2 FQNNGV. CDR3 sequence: CASSLVLGSGEQFF. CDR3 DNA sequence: TGTGCCAGCAGCTTAGTTCTGGGTTCGGGTGAGCAGTTCTTC.

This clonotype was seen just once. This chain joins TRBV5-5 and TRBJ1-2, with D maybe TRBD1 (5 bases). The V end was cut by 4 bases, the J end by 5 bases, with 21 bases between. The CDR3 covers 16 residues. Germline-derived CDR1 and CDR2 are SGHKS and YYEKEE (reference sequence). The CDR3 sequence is CASSKGSEGIGYGYTF. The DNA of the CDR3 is TGTGCCAGCAGCAAGGGGTCTGAGGGGATTGGTTATGGCTACACCTTC.

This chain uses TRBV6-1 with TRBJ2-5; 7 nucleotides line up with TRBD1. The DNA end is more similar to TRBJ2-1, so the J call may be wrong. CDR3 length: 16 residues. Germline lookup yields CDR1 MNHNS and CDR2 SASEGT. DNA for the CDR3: TGTGCCAGCAGTGAATGGATGGGACAGAAAGACAATGAGCAGTTCTTC. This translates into CASSEWMGQKDNEQFF.

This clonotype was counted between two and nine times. In nucleotides, the CDR3 is TGCAGTGCTAGAGATAGCAGACAGGGGGCTTACGAGCAGTACTTC. Its protein is CSARDSRQGAYEQYF. This sequence joins TRBV20-1 and TRBJ2-7; 10 bases map to TRBD1. V trimming: 0 bases; J trimming: 4 bases; junction bases outside the gene matches: 6. Germline CDR1 reads DFQATT; CDR2 reads SNEGSKA (reference sequence). The CDR3 is 15 amino acids.

Here the CDR3 reads CASSLGSGRTYNEQFF. CDR3 nucleotide sequence: TGTGCCAGCAGTCTAGGTAGCGGGAGGACCTACAATGAGCAGTTCTTC. The chain employs TRBV9 and TRBJ2-1; 10 bases align to TRBD2. V shed 5 bases, J shed 2 bases, and the junction held 7 bases outside the gene matches. Germline CDR1 and CDR2: SGDLS and YYNGEE. This CDR3 contains 16 residues.

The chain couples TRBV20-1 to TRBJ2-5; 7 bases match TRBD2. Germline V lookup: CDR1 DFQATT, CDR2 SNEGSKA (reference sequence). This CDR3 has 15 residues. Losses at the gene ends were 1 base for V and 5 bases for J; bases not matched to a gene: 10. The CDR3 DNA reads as TGCAGTGCTAGAGTGATAGGCGGGAGAGGGGAGACCCAGTACTTC. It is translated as CSARVIGGRGETQYF.